This T cell receptor (delta chain) was observed in a study of γδ T cells in repeated Plasmodium falciparum infection. As for the study in general: Malian children with intense seasonal malaria exposure were compared with matched Australian children.

Germline CDR1 reads TSWWSYY; CDR2 reads QGS. The CDR3 has 18 amino acids. Trimming shortened V by 4 bases and J by 0 bases, and 21 bases separated the two germline ends. Vgamma9/Vdelta2+ and Vdelta2-negative gammadelta T cells were flow-sorted from PBMC for bulk sequencing. TCRdb re-processed the multiplex PCR reads via CATT. The sample has approximately 90,000 delta-chain clones, 0.85% to 1% seen once; the top ten hold more than 9%. This clone has ten or more counts. Other DNA sequences in this specimen translate into the identical CDR3. The rearrangement uses TRDV1 and TRDJ1, with D possibly matching TRDD3 (5 bases). The material sequenced was gamma-delta T cells from blood. The receptor was derived from a pool of human donors (malaria-infected and uninfected, not separated). CDR3 DNA: TGTGCTCTTGGGGCACCTAGGGCTGGTTTGGGGTACACCGATAAACTCATCTTT. This codes for CALGAPRAGLGYTDKLIF.